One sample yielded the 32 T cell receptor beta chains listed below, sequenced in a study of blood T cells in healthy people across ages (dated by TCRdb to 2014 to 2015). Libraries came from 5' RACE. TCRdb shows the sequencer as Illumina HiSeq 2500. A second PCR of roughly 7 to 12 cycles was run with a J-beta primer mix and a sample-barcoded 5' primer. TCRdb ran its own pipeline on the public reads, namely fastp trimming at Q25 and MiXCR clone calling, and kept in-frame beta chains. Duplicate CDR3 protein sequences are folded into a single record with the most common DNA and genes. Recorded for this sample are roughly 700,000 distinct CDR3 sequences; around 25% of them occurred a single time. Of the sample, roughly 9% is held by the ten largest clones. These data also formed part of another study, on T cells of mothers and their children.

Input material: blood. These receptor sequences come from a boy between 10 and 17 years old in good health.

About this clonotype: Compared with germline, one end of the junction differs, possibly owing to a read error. The CDR3 DNA reads as TGTGCCCTCAGGGGGGTCGAGGAGACCCAGTACTTC. Its translation: CALRGVEETQYF. The chain recombines TRBV10-3 with TRBJ2-5; perhaps TRBD1 as D (7 bases). This CDR3 comprises 12 residues. In germline, CDR1 is ENHRY, CDR2 SYGVKD.

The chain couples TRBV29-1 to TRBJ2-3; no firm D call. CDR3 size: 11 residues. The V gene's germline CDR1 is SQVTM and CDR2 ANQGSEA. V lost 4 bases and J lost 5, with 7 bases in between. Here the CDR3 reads CSVVGIDTQYF. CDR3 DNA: TGCAGCGTTGTAGGGATAGATACGCAGTATTTT.

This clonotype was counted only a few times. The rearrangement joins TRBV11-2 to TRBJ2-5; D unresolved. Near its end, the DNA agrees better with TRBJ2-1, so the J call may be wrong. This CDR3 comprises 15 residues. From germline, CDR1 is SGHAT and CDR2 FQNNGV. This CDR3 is CASSLDEWTYNEQFF. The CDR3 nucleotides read TGTGCCAGCAGCTTAGACGAGTGGACCTACAATGAGCAGTTCTTC.

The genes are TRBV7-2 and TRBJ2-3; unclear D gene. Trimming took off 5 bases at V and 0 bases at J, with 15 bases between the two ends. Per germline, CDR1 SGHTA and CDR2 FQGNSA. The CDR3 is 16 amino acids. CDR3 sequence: CASSVDILSSTDTQYF. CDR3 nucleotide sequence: TGTGCCAGCAGCGTCGACATTCTGAGTAGCACAGATACGCAGTATTTT.

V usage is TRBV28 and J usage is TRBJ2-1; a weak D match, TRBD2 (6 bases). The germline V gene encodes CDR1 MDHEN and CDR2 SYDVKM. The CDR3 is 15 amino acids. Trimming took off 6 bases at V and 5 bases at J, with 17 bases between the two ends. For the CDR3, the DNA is TGTGCCAGCAGAACCCGCGGGGTGTCAAACAATGAGCAGTTCTTC. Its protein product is CASRTRGVSNNEQFF.

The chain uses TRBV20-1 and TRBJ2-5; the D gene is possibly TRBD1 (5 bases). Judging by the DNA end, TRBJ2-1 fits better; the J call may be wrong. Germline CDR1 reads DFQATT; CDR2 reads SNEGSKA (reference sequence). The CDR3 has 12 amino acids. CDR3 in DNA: TGCAGTGCTAGACCCAGGGCCAATGAGCAGTTCTTC. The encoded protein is CSARPRANEQFF.

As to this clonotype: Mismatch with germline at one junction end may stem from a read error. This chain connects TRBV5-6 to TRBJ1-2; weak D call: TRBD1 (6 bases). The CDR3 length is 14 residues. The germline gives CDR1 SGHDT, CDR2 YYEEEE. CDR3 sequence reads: CAGSLDGTNYGYTF. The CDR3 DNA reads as TGTGCCGGCAGCTTGGATGGGACAAACTATGGCTACACCTTC.

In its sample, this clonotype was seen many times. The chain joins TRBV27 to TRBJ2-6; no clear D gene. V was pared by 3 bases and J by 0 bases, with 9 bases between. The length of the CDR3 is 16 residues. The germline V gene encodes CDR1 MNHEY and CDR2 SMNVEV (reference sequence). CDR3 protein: CASSFGMLSGANVLTF. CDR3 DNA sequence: TGTGCCAGCAGTTTTGGGATGCTCTCTGGGGCCAACGTCCTGACTTTC.

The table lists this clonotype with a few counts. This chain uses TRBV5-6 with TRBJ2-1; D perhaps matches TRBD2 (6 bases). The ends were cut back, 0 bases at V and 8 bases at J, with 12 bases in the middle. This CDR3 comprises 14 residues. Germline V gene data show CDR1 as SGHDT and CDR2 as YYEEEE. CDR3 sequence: CASSLVGSGDEQFF. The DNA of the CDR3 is TGTGCCAGCAGCTTGGTCGGGAGTGGGGATGAGCAGTTCTTC.

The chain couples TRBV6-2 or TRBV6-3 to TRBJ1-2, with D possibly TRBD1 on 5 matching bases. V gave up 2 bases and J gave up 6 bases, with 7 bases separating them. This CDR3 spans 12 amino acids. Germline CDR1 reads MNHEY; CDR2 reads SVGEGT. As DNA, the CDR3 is TGTGCCAGCAGTTACGGGGGAAATGGCTACACCTTC. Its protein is CASSYGGNGYTF.

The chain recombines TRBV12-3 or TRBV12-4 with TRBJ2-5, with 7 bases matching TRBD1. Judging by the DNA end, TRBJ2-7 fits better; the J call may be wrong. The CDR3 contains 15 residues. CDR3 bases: TGTGCCAGCAGTTGGGACAGAAGCAAATCCTACGAGCAGTACTTC. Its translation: CASSWDRSKSYEQYF.

The CDR3 DNA reads as TGCAGCGTTGAACTTGTACTAGCGGGAGAAGAGACCCAGTACTTC. This translates into CSVELVLAGEETQYF. V usage is TRBV29-1 and J usage is TRBJ2-1; 11 nucleotides align to TRBD2. Gene TRBJ2-5 matches the end of the DNA better, so the J call may be wrong. CDR1 and CDR2 from the germline V gene are SQVTM and ANQGSEA. The CDR3 consists of 15 residues.

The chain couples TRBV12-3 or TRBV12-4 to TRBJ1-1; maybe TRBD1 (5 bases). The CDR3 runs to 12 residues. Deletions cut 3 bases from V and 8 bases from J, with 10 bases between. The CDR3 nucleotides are TGTGCCAGCAGTTTTATGACAGTCGAAGCTTTCTTT. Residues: CASSFMTVEAFF.

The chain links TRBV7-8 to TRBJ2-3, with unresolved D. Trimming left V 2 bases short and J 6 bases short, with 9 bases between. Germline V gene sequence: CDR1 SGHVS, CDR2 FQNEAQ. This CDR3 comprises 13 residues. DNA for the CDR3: TGTGCCAGCAGCTTAATGCCGTCGGATACGCAGTATTTT. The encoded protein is CASSLMPSDTQYF.

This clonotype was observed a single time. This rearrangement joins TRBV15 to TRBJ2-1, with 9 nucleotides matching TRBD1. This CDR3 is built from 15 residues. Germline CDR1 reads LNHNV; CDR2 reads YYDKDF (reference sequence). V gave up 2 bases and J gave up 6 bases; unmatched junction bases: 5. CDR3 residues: CATSRSPGQGNEQFF. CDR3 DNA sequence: TGTGCCACCAGCAGATCACCGGGACAGGGCAATGAGCAGTTCTTC.

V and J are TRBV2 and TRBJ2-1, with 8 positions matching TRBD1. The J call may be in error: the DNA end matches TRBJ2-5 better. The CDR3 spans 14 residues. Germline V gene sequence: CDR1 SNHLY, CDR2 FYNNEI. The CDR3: CASSDQGAQETQYF. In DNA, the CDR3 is TGTGCCAGCAGTGACCAGGGGGCGCAAGAGACCCAGTACTTC.

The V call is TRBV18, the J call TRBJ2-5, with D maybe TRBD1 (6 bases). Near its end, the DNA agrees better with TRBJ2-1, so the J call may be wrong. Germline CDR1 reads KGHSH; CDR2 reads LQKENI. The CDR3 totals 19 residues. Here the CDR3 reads CASSPRLQGSAPTGTEQFF. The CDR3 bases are TGTGCCAGCTCACCACGACTACAGGGATCGGCTCCTACGGGTACTGAGCAGTTCTTC.

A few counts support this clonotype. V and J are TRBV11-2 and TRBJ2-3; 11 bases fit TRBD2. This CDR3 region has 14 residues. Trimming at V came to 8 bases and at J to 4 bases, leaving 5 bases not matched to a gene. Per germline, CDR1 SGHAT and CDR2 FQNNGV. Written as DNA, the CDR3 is TGTGCCAGCTTGACTAGCGGGATCTCAGATACGCAGTATTTT. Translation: CASLTSGISDTQYF.

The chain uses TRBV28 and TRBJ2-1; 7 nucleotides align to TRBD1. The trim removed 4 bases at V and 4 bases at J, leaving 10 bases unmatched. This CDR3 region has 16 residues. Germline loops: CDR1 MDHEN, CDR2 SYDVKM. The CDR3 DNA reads TGTGCCAGCAGTTCCCAGGACAGGTTTGGTTACAATGAGCAGTTCTTC. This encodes CASSSQDRFGYNEQFF.

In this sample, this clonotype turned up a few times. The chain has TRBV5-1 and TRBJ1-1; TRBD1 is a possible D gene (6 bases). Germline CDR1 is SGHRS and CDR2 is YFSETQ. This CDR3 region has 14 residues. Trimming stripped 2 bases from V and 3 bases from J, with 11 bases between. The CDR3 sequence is CASSLSGGHTEAFF. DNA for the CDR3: TGCGCCAGCAGCTTATCGGGGGGCCACACTGAAGCTTTCTTT.

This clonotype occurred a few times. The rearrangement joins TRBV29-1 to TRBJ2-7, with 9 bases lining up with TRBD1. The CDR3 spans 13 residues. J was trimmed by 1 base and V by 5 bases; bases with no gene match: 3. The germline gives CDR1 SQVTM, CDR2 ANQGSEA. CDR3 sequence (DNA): TGCAGCGTTATGGGGACAGGGTCCTACGAGCAGTACTTC. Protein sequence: CSVMGTGSYEQYF.

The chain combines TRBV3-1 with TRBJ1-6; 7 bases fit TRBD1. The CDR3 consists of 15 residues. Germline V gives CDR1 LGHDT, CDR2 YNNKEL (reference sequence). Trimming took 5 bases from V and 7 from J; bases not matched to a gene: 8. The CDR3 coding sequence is TGTGCCAGCAGCTTCGGGACAGCAAAAAATTCACCCCTCCACTTT. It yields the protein CASSFGTAKNSPLHF.

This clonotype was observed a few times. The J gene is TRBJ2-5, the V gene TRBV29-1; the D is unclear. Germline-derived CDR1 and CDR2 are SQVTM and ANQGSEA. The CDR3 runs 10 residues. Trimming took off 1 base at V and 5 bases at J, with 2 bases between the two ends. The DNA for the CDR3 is TGCAGCGTTGAAGTGGAGACCCAGTACTTC. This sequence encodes CSVEVETQYF.

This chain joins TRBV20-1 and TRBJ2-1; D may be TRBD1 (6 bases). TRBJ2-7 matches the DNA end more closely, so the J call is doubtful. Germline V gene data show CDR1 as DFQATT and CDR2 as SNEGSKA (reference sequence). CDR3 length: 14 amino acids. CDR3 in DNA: TGCAGTGCTATTGGGGGCGTGGGCGGATACGAGCAGTACTTC. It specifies CSAIGGVGGYEQYF.

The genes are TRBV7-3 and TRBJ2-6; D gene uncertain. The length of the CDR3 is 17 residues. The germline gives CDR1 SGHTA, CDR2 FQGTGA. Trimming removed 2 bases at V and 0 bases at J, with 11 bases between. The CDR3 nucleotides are TGTGCCAGCAGCTTATACGCCCAGAGCTCTGGGGCCAACGTCCTGACTTTC. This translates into CASSLYAQSSGANVLTF.

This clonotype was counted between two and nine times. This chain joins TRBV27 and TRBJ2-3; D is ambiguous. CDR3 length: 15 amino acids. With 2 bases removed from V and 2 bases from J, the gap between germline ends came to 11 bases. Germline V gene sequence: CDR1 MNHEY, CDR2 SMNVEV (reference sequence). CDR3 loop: CASSLLVDSTDTQYF. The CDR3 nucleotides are TGTGCCAGCAGTTTACTTGTTGACTCCACAGATACGCAGTATTTT.

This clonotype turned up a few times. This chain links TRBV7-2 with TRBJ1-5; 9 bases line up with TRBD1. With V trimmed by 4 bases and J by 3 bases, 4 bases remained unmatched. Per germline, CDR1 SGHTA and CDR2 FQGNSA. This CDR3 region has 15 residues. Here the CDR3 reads CASSWGQGNNQPQHF. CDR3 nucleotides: TGTGCCAGCAGCTGGGGACAGGGAAACAATCAGCCCCAGCATTTT.

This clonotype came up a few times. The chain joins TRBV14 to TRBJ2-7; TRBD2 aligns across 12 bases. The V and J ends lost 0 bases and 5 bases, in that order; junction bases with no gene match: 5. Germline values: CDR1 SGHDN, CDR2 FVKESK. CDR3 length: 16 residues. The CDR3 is CASSQEGLAGGNEQYF. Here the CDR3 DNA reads TGTGCCAGCAGCCAAGAAGGGCTAGCGGGAGGGAACGAGCAGTACTTC.

The CDR3 region is CAIRSGTGAYNEQFF. The CDR3 coding sequence is TGTGCCATCAGATCCGGGACGGGAGCCTACAATGAGCAGTTCTTC. The chain is built from TRBV10-3 and TRBJ2-1; D might be TRBD2 (6 bases). CDR3 length: 15 amino acids. Between the trimmed V and J ends, which lost 6 bases and 2 bases, there was a span of 14 bases. CDR1 is ENHRY, CDR2 SYGVKD, per germline.

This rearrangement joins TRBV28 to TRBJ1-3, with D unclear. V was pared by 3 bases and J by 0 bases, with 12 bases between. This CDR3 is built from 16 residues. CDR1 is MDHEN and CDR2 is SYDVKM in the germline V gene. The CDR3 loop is CASSLGTQSSGNTIYF. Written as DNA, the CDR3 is TGTGCCAGCAGTTTGGGTACACAGAGCTCTGGAAACACCATATATTTT.

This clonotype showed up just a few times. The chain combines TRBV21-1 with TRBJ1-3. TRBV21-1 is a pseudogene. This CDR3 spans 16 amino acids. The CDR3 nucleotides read TGTGCCAGCAGCGAAAACCTCGGGGGGGACGGAAACACCATATATTTT. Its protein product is CASSENLGGDGNTIYF.

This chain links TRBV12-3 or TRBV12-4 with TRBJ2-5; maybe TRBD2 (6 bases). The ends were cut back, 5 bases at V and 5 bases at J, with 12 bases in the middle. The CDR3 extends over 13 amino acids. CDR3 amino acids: CASSPGRTETQYF. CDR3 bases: TGTGCCAGCAGTCCAGGGAGGACGGAGACCCAGTACTTC.